These 20 T cell receptor beta chains were sequenced from one sample in a study of blood T cell repertoires in COVID-19. TCRdb's copy holds only in-frame clones and misses some; the assay was immunoSEQ multiplex PCR. The profile shows tens of thousands of clones, roughly 80% of them singletons. What was sequenced was peripheral blood. These receptors were taken from an older woman with acute or convalescent COVID-19.

J is TRBJ2-2 and V is TRBV4-1; 7 positions agree with TRBD1. Germline V gene data show CDR1 as MGHRA and CDR2 as YSYEKL. This CDR3 region has 17 residues. The V segment lost 0 bases and the J segment 5 bases; nucleotides outside the gene matches: 9. CDR3 nucleotide sequence: TGCGCCAGCAGCCAAGATTCCGGAGCAGGGGGAACCGGGGAGCTGTTTTTT. Encoded protein: CASSQDSGAGGTGELFF.

The V and J genes are TRBV6-4 and TRBJ2-1, with 9 bases fitting TRBD1. V lost 5 bases to trimming and J lost 0 bases; unmatched junction nucleotides: 2. Germline values: CDR1 MRHNA, CDR2 SNTAGT. The CDR3 loop spans 15 amino acids. In DNA, the CDR3 is TGTGCCAGCAGTTCGACAGGGGGCTCCTACAATGAGCAGTTCTTC. Translated: CASSSTGGSYNEQFF.

This rearrangement joins TRBV30 to TRBJ1-2; TRBD1 matches at 7 bases. Germline assignment: CDR1 GTSNPN and CDR2 SVGIG (reference sequence). CDR3 length: 13 amino acids. V lost 0 bases, J lost 5 bases, and 3 bases stayed unmatched. The CDR3 loop reads CAWSVSQGYGYTF. In nucleotides, the CDR3 is TGTGCCTGGAGTGTTTCACAGGGGTATGGCTACACCTTC.

The chain combines TRBV25-1 with TRBJ1-6; 8 nucleotides agree with TRBD1. Germline CDR1 reads MGHDK; CDR2 reads SYGVNS. The CDR3 is 14 residues long. J lost 7 bases, V lost 5 bases, and 4 bases had no gene match. The CDR3: CASSTQGENSPLHF. The CDR3 nucleotides are TGTGCCAGCAGTACACAGGGGGAAAATTCACCCCTCCACTTT.

This clone was detected a few times. The chain is built from TRBV28 and TRBJ1-2, with 9 bases lining up with TRBD1. This CDR3 contains 13 residues. V trimming: 10 bases; J trimming: 8 bases; junction bases outside the gene matches: 11. Germline V gene sequence: CDR1 MDHEN, CDR2 SYDVKM. The CDR3 is CATRTGVIMGYTF. The CDR3 nucleotides read TGTGCCACTAGGACAGGGGTTATAATGGGCTACACCTTC.

The V gene is TRBV18, the J gene TRBJ1-1; tentatively, D is TRBD1 (6 bases). Trimming took off 1 base at V and 0 bases at J, with 6 bases between the two ends. CDR1 and CDR2 (germline): KGHSH, LQKENI. CDR3 length equals 14 residues. The CDR3 reads CASSPQGVNTEAFF. CDR3 bases: TGTGCCAGCTCACCACAGGGGGTGAACACTGAAGCTTTCTTT.

This chain joins TRBV5-1 and TRBJ2-1, with 9 bases matching TRBD1. The germline V gene has CDR1 SGHRS and CDR2 YFSETQ. Trimming at V came to 7 bases and at J to 9 bases, leaving 11 bases not matched to a gene. The CDR3 has 14 residues. This chain's CDR3 is CASAPGQGRSEQFF. The CDR3 DNA reads TGCGCCAGCGCACCGGGACAGGGTAGGAGTGAGCAGTTCTTC.

The genes are TRBV7-3 and TRBJ2-1; D may be TRBD2 (6 bases). Germline V CDR1 and CDR2: SGHTA, FQGTGA. This CDR3 spans 13 amino acids. V gave up 3 bases and J gave up 8 bases, with 11 bases separating them. The chain's CDR3 is CASSFGGGDEQFF. The CDR3 nucleotides read TGTGCCAGCAGCTTTGGGGGAGGTGATGAGCAGTTCTTC.

J is TRBJ2-7 and V is TRBV5-4, with D unclear. Germline V CDR1 and CDR2: SGHNT, YYREEE (reference sequence). The length of the CDR3 is 11 residues. The V end was cut by 3 bases, the J end by 6 bases, with 7 bases between. CDR3 DNA: TGTGCCAGCAGCTATCTCGGCGAGCAGTACTTC. It encodes CASSYLGEQYF.

CDR3 nucleotides: TGCGCCAGCAGCTTGGGCAGGGTAGGGCTTAATTCACCCCTCCACTTT. It translates to CASSLGRVGLNSPLHF. This chain connects TRBV5-1 to TRBJ1-6, with a possible D match to TRBD1 (5 bases). Germline-derived CDR1 and CDR2 are SGHRS and YFSETQ. This CDR3 has 16 amino acids. V was cut by 0 bases and J by 6 bases, with 13 bases left in between.

The rearrangement links TRBV12-5 to TRBJ1-1, with D perhaps TRBD1 (5 bases). This CDR3 has 14 residues. Germline lookup yields CDR1 LGHNT and CDR2 FRNRAP. V was cut by 1 base and J by 3 bases, with 9 bases left in between. CDR3 sequence: CASGLGMGHTEAFF. The CDR3 DNA sequence: TGTGCTAGTGGTTTGGGCATGGGGCACACTGAAGCTTTCTTT.

The chain joins TRBV11-2 to TRBJ2-7, with 7 bases lining up with TRBD1. Trimming at V came to 0 bases and at J to 6 bases, leaving 2 bases not matched to a gene. Germline V gene lookup returns CDR1 SGHAT and CDR2 FQNNGV. This CDR3 spans 13 amino acids. CDR3 DNA sequence: TGTGCCAGCAGCTTAGATCCAGGGGGCGAGCAGTACTTC. Translation gives CASSLDPGGEQYF.

This clone came up a few times. The junction shows a germline mismatch at one end, possibly a read error. The chain carries TRBV9 and TRBJ1-2; D uncertain. Germline-derived CDR1 and CDR2 are SGDLS and YYNGEE. This CDR3 is built from 11 residues. CDR3 nucleotides: TGTGCCAGCAGCGCCGATGGAGGGCTCAACTTC. Translated: CASSADGGLNF.

The chain carries TRBV6-5 and TRBJ2-7; D may be TRBD2 (5 bases). This CDR3 has 11 residues. Per the germline V gene, CDR1 is MNHEY and CDR2 is SVGAGI. V lost 6 bases to trimming and J lost 7 bases, with 10 bases between them. The CDR3 region is CASSLSGEQYF. The CDR3 nucleotides are TGTGCCAGCAGCCTCTCGGGAGAGCAGTACTTC.

The V call is TRBV19, the J call TRBJ1-2, with D tentatively TRBD1 (5 bases). The CDR3 totals 13 residues. Trimming shortened V by 4 bases and J by 7 bases, and 13 bases separated the two germline ends. CDR1 and CDR2 (germline): LNHDA, SQIVND (reference sequence). CDR3 nucleotides: TGTGCCAGTAGTAGTCCTAACGGGGGTGGCTACACCTTC. Its translation: CASSSPNGGGYTF.

V usage is TRBV3-1 (or the pseudogene TRBV3-2) and J usage is TRBJ1-5, with D unresolved. The CDR3 consists of 15 residues. Deletions cut 1 base from V and 9 bases from J, with 16 bases between. Per the germline V gene, CDR1 is LGHDT and CDR2 is YNNKEL (reference sequence). The CDR3 reads CASSQGWAVEGPQHF. The CDR3 nucleotides read TGTGCCAGCAGCCAAGGGTGGGCCGTTGAAGGGCCCCAGCATTTT.

The chain uses TRBV10-3 and TRBJ2-1; TRBD2 aligns across 7 bases. After removal of 5 bases from V and 1 base from J, the junction contained 8 bases not matched to a gene. This CDR3 spans 16 amino acids. Germline loops: CDR1 ENHRY, CDR2 SYGVKD. The CDR3 spells CAISRTSTGSYNEQFF. In DNA, the CDR3 is TGTGCCATCAGTCGGACTAGTACGGGTTCCTACAATGAGCAGTTCTTC.

This chain uses TRBV7-2 with TRBJ2-1, with D perhaps matching TRBD2 (6 bases). Germline values: CDR1 SGHTA, CDR2 FQGNSA. The ends were cut back, 4 bases at V and 10 bases at J, with 23 bases in the middle. CDR3 length: 16 amino acids. Here the CDR3 reads CASSYDSSILGGEQFF. Written as DNA, the CDR3 is TGTGCCAGCAGCTACGACTCAAGTATTCTGGGGGGAGAGCAGTTCTTC.

This sequence joins TRBV7-3 and TRBJ1-1; tentative D call: TRBD1 (6 bases). The CDR3 loop spans 16 amino acids. Deletions cut 1 base from V and 0 bases from J, with 12 bases between. The germline V gene has CDR1 SGHTA and CDR2 FQGTGA. The CDR3 reads CASSLMGTILNTEAFF. The CDR3 DNA reads as TGTGCCAGCAGCTTAATGGGGACAATTTTGAACACTGAAGCTTTCTTT.

The chain links TRBV5-6 to TRBJ1-4, with TRBD1 matching over 7 bases. Germline CDR1 SGHDT, CDR2 YYEEEE. Trimming at V came to 3 bases and at J to 0 bases, leaving 5 bases not matched to a gene. CDR3 length equals 16 residues. CDR3 sequence (DNA): TGTGCCAGCAGCTGGGGACAGCTTGCAACTAATGAAAAACTGTTTTTT. It codes for CASSWGQLATNEKLFF.